The next 4 T cell receptor beta chains were all read from a single sample in a study of cytomegalovirus exposure and HLA in healthy donors. Primers: 60 Vbeta forward and 13 Jbeta reverse. Assay used: immunoSEQ multiplex PCR; TCRdb lists only in-frame clones, some missing. Of some 150,000 clones listed, approximately 84% were seen once; the top ten hold 2% to 2.5%. Material for sequencing was PBMCs. These receptors originate from a woman younger than 35 in good health and CMV-seronegative.

To note about this clone: At one end, the junction sequence differs from germline, possibly due to a read error. The chain combines TRBV19 with TRBJ1-2, with D unclear. The CDR3 covers 13 residues. CDR1 and CDR2 (germline): LNHDA, SQIVND (reference sequence). Here the CDR3 reads CASSNRERTLYPF. CDR3 coding DNA: TGTGCCAGTAGTAACCGGGAGCGAACTCTTTATCCCTTC.

A note on this clone: Different DNA sequences within this sample yield the same CDR3. The J gene is TRBJ1-5, the V gene TRBV7-2; D ambiguous. V lost 5 bases and J 2 bases, leaving 7 bases between the germline ends. This CDR3 contains 13 residues. Germline CDR1 SGHTA, CDR2 FQGNSA. The CDR3 loop reads CASSPLGNQPQHF. The CDR3 coding sequence is TGTGCCAGCAGCCCACTAGGCAATCAGCCCCAGCATTTT.

The chain carries TRBV19 and TRBJ2-3; 13 bases are a match to TRBD2. The CDR3 spans 16 residues. Germline loops: CDR1 LNHDA, CDR2 SQIVND (reference sequence). V shed 9 bases, J shed 4 bases, and the junction held 10 bases outside the gene matches. The CDR3 protein is CARTSGRAPSPDTQYF. DNA of the CDR3: TGTGCCAGAACTAGCGGGAGGGCCCCTTCCCCAGATACGCAGTATTTT.

The chain employs TRBV4-2 and TRBJ2-1; 7 positions match TRBD2. Trimming at V came to 4 bases and at J to 9 bases, leaving 9 bases not matched to a gene. In germline, CDR1 is LGHNA, CDR2 YNFKEQ. This CDR3 has 14 amino acids. The CDR3 nucleotides read TGTGCCAGCAGCCTCAATCCCCGACTAGCTGAGCAGTTCTTC. Protein product: CASSLNPRLAEQFF.